The 27 T cell receptor beta chains given below trace back to one sample, sequenced in a study of T cell changes during pregnancy in multiple sclerosis. Here immunoSEQ multiplex PCR was the method, and the copy in TCRdb shows in-frame clones only, minus some. The sample contains about 35,000 clones, approximately 93% of which appear only once. Specimen: CD4+ T cells from peripheral blood mononuclear cells, collected in the first trimester of pregnancy. All receptors derive from a female donor with multiple sclerosis, enrolled in a pregnancy study.

CDR3 DNA: TGTGCCAGCAGCTTAGCAGGGGCACTTTACAATGAGCAGTTCTTC. This sequence encodes CASSLAGALYNEQFF. The gene calls are TRBV7-2 and TRBJ2-1; tentative D call: TRBD1 (5 bases). Germline V gives CDR1 SGHTA, CDR2 FQGNSA. The CDR3 has 15 amino acids. V dropped 0 bases and J dropped 4 bases, with 10 bases sitting between them.

This chain links TRBV9 with TRBJ1-4; a weak D match, TRBD1 (5 bases). The germline CDR1 and CDR2 sequences are SGDLS and YYNGEE. Trimming left V 1 base short and J 0 bases short, with 7 bases between. The CDR3 is made up of 15 amino acids. CDR3 DNA sequence: TGTGCCAGCAGCGTACGGGGGGCAACTAATGAAAAACTGTTTTTT. It encodes CASSVRGATNEKLFF.

J is TRBJ1-4 and V is TRBV7-9; 7 bases fit TRBD1. The junction had 6 bases not matched to a gene; V was cut back by 1 base and J by 4 bases. Per the germline V gene, CDR1 is SEHNR and CDR2 is FQNEAQ (reference sequence). This CDR3 is built from 16 residues. DNA for the CDR3: TGTGCCAGCAGCTTAGAGGGGGCAGGGGTTAATGAAAAACTGTTTTTT. Translating gives CASSLEGAGVNEKLFF.

The CDR3 sequence is CASSSRAHGEAFF. In nucleotides, the CDR3 is TGTGCCAGCAGCTCCCGGGCTCACGGGGAGGCTTTCTTT. V usage is TRBV7-8 and J usage is TRBJ1-1; D uncertain. Per the germline V gene, CDR1 is SGHVS and CDR2 is FQNEAQ. CDR3 length: 13 residues. V was trimmed by 4 bases and J by 11 bases, leaving 17 bases between them.

CDR3 region: CASSQAGRRDRGHEQYF. CDR3 nucleotides: TGTGCCAGCAGCCAAGCGGGGCGCCGGGACAGGGGTCACGAGCAGTACTTC. The V and J genes are TRBV4-2 and TRBJ2-7; 10 bases are shared with TRBD1. J gave up 5 bases and V 1 base, and 11 bases lay outside the gene matches. Per the germline V gene, CDR1 is LGHNA and CDR2 is YNFKEQ. The CDR3 covers 17 residues.

This clone appeared a few times. The gene calls are TRBV30 and TRBJ1-4; D perhaps matches TRBD1 (5 bases). The germline V and J ends were trimmed by 2 bases and 5 bases, with 6 bases remaining between them. Per the germline V gene, CDR1 is GTSNPN and CDR2 is SVGIG (reference sequence). The CDR3 has 12 amino acids. Here the CDR3 reads CAWSQGNEKLFF. In DNA form, the CDR3 reads TGTGCCTGGAGTCAGGGCAATGAAAAACTGTTTTTT.

The chain links TRBV7-2 to TRBJ1-1; tentative D call: TRBD1 (6 bases). The CDR3 is 14 residues long. CDR1 SGHTA and CDR2 FQGNSA come from the germline V gene. V shed 6 bases and J shed 0 bases, with 11 bases lying between them. Written as DNA, the CDR3 is TGTGCCAGCAGAGGACAGCTCCTGAACACTGAAGCTTTCTTT. Protein product: CASRGQLLNTEAFF.

CDR3 sequence (DNA): TGCGCCAGCAGCTTGGAATTGGCAGACTCCCGGAACACTGAAGCTTTCTTT. This sequence encodes CASSLELADSRNTEAFF. The J gene is TRBJ1-1, the V gene TRBV5-1; D is undetermined. CDR3 size: 17 residues. CDR1 SGHRS and CDR2 YFSETQ come from the germline V gene. V gave up 0 bases and J gave up 1 base, with 16 bases separating them.

The chain carries TRBV2 and TRBJ1-5; D perhaps matches TRBD1 (5 bases). The CDR3 runs to 15 residues. Germline CDR1 reads SNHLY; CDR2 reads FYNNEI. Trimming cost V 4 bases and J 2 bases, with 12 bases left between them. This CDR3 reads CASSGGGLGNQPQHF. Here the CDR3 DNA reads TGTGCCAGCAGTGGGGGGGGGTTGGGCAATCAGCCCCAGCATTTT.

The gene calls are TRBV30 and TRBJ2-5; 10 nucleotides match TRBD2. The germline V gene has CDR1 GTSNPN and CDR2 SVGIG (reference sequence). The junction had 7 bases not matched to a gene; V was cut back by 1 base and J by 5 bases. The CDR3 has 15 amino acids. The CDR3 DNA reads as TGTGCCTGGAGTGGGGGAGCGGGAGGGGGGGAGACCCAGTACTTC. This codes for CAWSGGAGGGETQYF.

The rearrangement links TRBV6-1 to TRBJ1-2, with a tentative D call TRBD1 (5 bases). CDR1 and CDR2 (germline): MNHNS, SASEGT. V was pared by 5 bases and J by 7 bases, with 20 bases between. This CDR3 comprises 15 residues. The CDR3: CASSTVTLLQGGYTF. The CDR3 DNA follows: TGTGCCAGCAGTACAGTAACTCTTCTTCAGGGTGGCTACACCTTC.

The chain is built from TRBV7-3 and TRBJ2-3; D is uncertain. Per germline, CDR1 SGHTA and CDR2 FQGTGA. This CDR3 contains 14 residues. V was trimmed by 2 bases and J by 0 bases, leaving 6 bases between them. CDR3 sequence reads: CASSLRRSTDTQYF. The CDR3 nucleotides read TGTGCCAGCAGCTTACGCAGGAGCACAGATACGCAGTATTTT.

The V and J genes are TRBV7-2 and TRBJ2-7, with D uncertain. This CDR3 has 14 amino acids. Deletions cut 1 base from V and 2 bases from J, with 9 bases between. The V gene's germline CDR1 is SGHTA and CDR2 FQGNSA. CDR3 sequence (DNA): TGTGCCAGCAGCTTAGGTGTCTTCCCCTACGAGCAGTACTTC. It encodes CASSLGVFPYEQYF.

This clone was seen only once. The chain recombines TRBV21-1 with TRBJ2-7; the table calls TRBD2, which could not be checked here. TRBV21-1 is a known pseudogene. The CDR3 sequence is 15 residues long. CDR3 sequence (DNA): TGTGCCAGCAGCCCAGGCGGGGGGGCCGATTACGAGCAGTACTTC. Translated: CASSPGGGADYEQYF.

The gene calls are TRBV7-2 and TRBJ1-1; 11 nucleotides agree with TRBD1. The CDR3 covers 19 residues. V gave up 4 bases and J gave up 5 bases; unmatched junction bases: 18. CDR1 is SGHTA, CDR2 FQGNSA, per germline. For the CDR3, the DNA is TGTGCCAGCAGCTCCACAGAGAGGACAGGGGGCGTTAAGAGAACTGAAGCTTTCTTT. Translated: CASSSTERTGGVKRTEAFF.

This clone was detected only once. The chain couples TRBV27 to TRBJ1-1; D not resolved. The CDR3 totals 14 residues. V lost 2 bases and J 0 bases, leaving 7 bases between the germline ends. Germline loops: CDR1 MNHEY, CDR2 SMNVEV (reference sequence). The CDR3 is CASSLPGVNTEAFF. Here the CDR3 DNA reads TGTGCCAGCAGTTTACCAGGCGTGAACACTGAAGCTTTCTTT.

The chain uses TRBV27 and TRBJ1-2, with 11 nucleotides matching TRBD1. The germline gives CDR1 MNHEY, CDR2 SMNVEV (reference sequence). The CDR3 consists of 16 residues. J was trimmed by 8 bases and V by 2 bases; bases with no gene match: 10. The CDR3 region is CASSLLGTGGRYGYTF. DNA of the CDR3: TGTGCCAGCAGTTTACTTGGGACAGGGGGAAGATACGGCTACACCTTC.

The rearrangement links TRBV19 to TRBJ2-5; TRBD1 aligns across 7 bases. The germline V gene has CDR1 LNHDA and CDR2 SQIVND (reference sequence). CDR3 size: 12 residues. J was trimmed by 9 bases and V by 2 bases; bases with no gene match: 3. The CDR3 nucleotides read TGTGCCAGTAGTATAATCCAGGGGGCCCAGTACTTC. This translates into CASSIIQGAQYF.

The chain links TRBV28 to TRBJ2-3; 7 nucleotides match TRBD2. V lost 1 base and J lost 5; bases outside the gene matches: 3. CDR1 and CDR2 from the germline V gene are MDHEN and SYDVKM. The CDR3 length is 14 residues. The CDR3 here is CASSLLLAKDTQYF. The DNA of the CDR3 is TGTGCCAGCAGTTTATTACTAGCGAAAGATACGCAGTATTTT.

The chain employs TRBV7-2 and TRBJ1-4; 9 bases are a match to TRBD1. Unmatched junction bases numbered 9, after V lost 5 bases and J lost 8 bases. Germline CDR1 reads SGHTA; CDR2 reads FQGNSA. The CDR3 is 15 residues long. This CDR3 reads CASSKLGQGREKLFF. CDR3 nucleotides: TGTGCCAGCAGCAAACTCGGACAGGGGAGGGAAAAACTGTTTTTT.

V usage is TRBV10-3 and J usage is TRBJ2-2; weak D call: TRBD1 (5 bases). The germline V and J ends were trimmed by 3 bases and 3 bases, with 11 bases remaining between them. This CDR3 spans 15 amino acids. CDR1 and CDR2 (germline): ENHRY, SYGVKD. CDR3 DNA: TGTGCCATCAGTGAAAGGGCAGGGTACACCGGGGAGCTGTTTTTT. Amino acids: CAISERAGYTGELFF.

V and J are TRBV19 and TRBJ2-6; D not certain. Germline V CDR1 and CDR2: LNHDA, SQIVND (reference sequence). This CDR3 has 12 residues. Trimming removed 7 bases at V and 2 bases at J, with 3 bases between. CDR3 coding DNA: TGTGCCAGTACCACTGGGGCCAACGTCCTGACTTTC. Its translation is CASTTGANVLTF. Variable domain in full (rest from reference TRBV19 and TRBJ2-6): DGGITQSPKYLFRKEGQNVTLSCEQNLNHDAMYWYRQDPGQGLRLIYYSQIVNDFQKGDIAEGYSVSREKKESFPLTVTSAQKNPTAFYLCASTTGANVLTFGAGSRLTVL.

This chain uses TRBV4-1 with TRBJ2-1; a weak D match, TRBD2 (8 bases). The CDR3 extends over 15 amino acids. From germline, CDR1 is MGHRA and CDR2 YSYEKL. V was cut by 4 bases and J by 7 bases, with 17 bases left in between. The CDR3 region is CASSLLAGQYNEQFF. The DNA of the CDR3 is TGCGCCAGCAGCCTTTTAGCGGGACAGTATAATGAGCAGTTCTTC.

Only a few counts were recorded for this clone. The chain links TRBV5-4 to TRBJ2-7, with TRBD2 as a possible D gene (5 bases). The CDR3 covers 14 residues. Germline CDR1 and CDR2: SGHNT and YYREEE (reference sequence). The V gene lost 0 bases and the J gene lost 3 bases, with 10 bases spanning the gap. CDR3 sequence reads: CASSLGSGFYEQYF. For the CDR3, the DNA is TGTGCCAGCAGCTTGGGCAGCGGCTTCTACGAGCAGTACTTC.

The rearrangement joins TRBV9 to TRBJ2-5, with a weak D call TRBD1 (8 bases). CDR3 size: 15 residues. The V and J ends lost 0 bases and 5 bases respectively, with 14 bases between them. Germline V CDR1 and CDR2: SGDLS, YYNGEE. The CDR3 DNA sequence: TGTGCCAGCAGCGTAGACAGGGGGGGAGGGGAGACCCAGTACTTC. It encodes CASSVDRGGGETQYF. Full variable domain (missing parts from reference TRBV9 and TRBJ2-5): DSGVTQTPKHLITATGQRVTLRCSPRSGDLSVYWYQQSLDQGLQFLIQYYNGEERAKGNILERFSAQQFPDLHSELNLSSLELGDSALYFCASSVDRGGGETQYFGPGTRLLVL.

Only one count was recorded for this clone. The chain is built from TRBV7-2 and TRBJ2-3, with 11 positions matching TRBD2. CDR3 size: 17 residues. With 0 bases clipped from V and 5 bases from J, the junction kept 7 bases outside the gene matches. The germline gives CDR1 SGHTA, CDR2 FQGNSA. The CDR3 region has the DNA TGTGCCAGCAGCTTAGCGAGACTAGCGGGGTTCCTAGATACGCAGTATTTT. Protein product: CASSLARLAGFLDTQYF.

This clone came up once. The rearrangement joins TRBV7-9 to TRBJ2-3; TRBD1 matches 7 bases. The CDR3 extends over 17 amino acids. Germline V gene lookup returns CDR1 SEHNR and CDR2 FQNEAQ (reference sequence). V lost 2 bases, J lost 0 bases, and 8 bases stayed unmatched. CDR3 protein: CASSLLTGARSTDTQYF. CDR3 coding DNA: TGTGCCAGCAGCTTACTAACAGGGGCGAGGAGCACAGATACGCAGTATTTT.